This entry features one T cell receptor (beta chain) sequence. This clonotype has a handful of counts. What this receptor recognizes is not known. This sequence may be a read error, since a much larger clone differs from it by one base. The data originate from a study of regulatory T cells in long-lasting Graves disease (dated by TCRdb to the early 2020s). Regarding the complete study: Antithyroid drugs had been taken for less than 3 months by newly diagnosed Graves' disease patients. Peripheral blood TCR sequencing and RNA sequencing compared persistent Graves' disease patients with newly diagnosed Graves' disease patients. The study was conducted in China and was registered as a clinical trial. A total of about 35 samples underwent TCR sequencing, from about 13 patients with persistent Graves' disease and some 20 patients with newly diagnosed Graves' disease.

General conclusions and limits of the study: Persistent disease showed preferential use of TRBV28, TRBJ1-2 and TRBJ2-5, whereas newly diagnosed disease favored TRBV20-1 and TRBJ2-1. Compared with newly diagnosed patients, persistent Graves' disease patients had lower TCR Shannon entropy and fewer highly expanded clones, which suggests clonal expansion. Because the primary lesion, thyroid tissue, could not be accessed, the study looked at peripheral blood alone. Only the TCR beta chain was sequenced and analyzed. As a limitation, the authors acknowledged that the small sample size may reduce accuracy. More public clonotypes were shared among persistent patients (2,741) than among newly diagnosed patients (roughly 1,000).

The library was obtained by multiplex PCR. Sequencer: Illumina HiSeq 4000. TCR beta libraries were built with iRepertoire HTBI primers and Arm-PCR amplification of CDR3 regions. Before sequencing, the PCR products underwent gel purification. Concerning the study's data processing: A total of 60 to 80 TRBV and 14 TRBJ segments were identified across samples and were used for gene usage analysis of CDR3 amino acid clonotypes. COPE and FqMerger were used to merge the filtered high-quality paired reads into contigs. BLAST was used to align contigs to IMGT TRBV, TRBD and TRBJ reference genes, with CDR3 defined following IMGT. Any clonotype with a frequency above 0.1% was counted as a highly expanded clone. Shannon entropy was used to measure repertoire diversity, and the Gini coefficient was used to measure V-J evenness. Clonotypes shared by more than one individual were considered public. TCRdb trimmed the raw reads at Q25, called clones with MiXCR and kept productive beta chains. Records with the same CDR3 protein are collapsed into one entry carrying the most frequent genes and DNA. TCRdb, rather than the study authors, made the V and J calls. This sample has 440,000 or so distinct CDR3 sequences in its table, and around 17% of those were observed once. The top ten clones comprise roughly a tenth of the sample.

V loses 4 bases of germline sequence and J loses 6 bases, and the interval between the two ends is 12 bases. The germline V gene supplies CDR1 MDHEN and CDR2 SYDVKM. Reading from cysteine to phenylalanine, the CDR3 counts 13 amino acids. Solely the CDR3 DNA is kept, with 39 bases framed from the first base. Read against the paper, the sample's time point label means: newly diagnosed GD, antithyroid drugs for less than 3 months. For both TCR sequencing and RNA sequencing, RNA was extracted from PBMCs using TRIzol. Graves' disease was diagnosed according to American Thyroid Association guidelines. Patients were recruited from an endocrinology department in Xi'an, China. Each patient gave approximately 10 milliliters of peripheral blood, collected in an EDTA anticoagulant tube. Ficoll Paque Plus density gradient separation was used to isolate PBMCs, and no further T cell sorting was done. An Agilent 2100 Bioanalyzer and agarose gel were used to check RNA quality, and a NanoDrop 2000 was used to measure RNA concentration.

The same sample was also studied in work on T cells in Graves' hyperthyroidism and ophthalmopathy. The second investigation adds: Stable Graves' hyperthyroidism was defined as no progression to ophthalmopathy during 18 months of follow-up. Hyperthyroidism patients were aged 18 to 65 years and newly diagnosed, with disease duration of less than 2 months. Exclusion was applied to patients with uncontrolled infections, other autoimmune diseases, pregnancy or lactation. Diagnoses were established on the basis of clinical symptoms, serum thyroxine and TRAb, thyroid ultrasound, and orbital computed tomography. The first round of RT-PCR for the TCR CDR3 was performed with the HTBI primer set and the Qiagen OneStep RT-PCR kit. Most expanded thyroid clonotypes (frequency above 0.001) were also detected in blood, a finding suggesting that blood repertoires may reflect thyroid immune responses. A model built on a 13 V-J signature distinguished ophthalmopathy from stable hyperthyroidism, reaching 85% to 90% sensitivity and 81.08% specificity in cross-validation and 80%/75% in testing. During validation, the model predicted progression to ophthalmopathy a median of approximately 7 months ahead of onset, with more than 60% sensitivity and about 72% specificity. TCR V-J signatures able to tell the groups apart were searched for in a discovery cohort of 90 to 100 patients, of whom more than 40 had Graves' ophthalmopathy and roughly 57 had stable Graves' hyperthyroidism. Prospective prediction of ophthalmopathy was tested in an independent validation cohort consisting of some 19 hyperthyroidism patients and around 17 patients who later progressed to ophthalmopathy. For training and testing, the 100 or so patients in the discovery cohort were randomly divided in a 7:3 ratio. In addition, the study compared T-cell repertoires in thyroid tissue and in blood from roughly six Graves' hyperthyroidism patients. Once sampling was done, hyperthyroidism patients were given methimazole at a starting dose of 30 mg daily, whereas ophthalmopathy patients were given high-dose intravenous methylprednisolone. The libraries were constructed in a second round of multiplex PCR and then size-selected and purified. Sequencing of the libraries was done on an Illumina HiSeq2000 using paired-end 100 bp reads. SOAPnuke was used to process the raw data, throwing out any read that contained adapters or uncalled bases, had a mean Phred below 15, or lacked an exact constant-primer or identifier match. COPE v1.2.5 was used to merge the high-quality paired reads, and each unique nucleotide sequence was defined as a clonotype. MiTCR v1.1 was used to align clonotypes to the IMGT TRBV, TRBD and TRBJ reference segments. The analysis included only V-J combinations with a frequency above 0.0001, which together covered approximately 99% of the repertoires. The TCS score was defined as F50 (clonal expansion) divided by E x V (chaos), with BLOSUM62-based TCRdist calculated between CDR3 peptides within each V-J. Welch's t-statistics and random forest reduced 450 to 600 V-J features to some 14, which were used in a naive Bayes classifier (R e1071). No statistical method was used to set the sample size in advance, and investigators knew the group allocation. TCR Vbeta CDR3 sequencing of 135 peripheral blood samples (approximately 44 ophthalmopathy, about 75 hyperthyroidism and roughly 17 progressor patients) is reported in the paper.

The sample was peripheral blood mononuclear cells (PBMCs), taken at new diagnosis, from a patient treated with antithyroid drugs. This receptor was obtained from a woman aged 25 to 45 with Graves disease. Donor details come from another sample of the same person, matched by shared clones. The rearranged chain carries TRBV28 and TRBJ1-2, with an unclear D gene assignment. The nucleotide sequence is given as TGTGCCAGCAGTTGGCATAGGCAGGATGGCTACACCTTC. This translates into CASSWHRQDGYTF.